The 2 T cell receptor beta chains given below trace back to one sample, sequenced in a study of cytomegalovirus exposure and HLA in healthy donors. In the PCR, 60 Vbeta and 13 Jbeta primers were used. The method was immunoSEQ multiplex PCR; TCRdb's version includes in-frame clones alone and lacks a portion of them. This table lists tens of thousands of clones. The sample was PBMCs. These receptors were collected from a man aged 25-40 years in good health and CMV-seropositive.

V gene TRBV30 combines with J gene TRBJ2-6; D is undetermined. V was pared by 0 bases and J by 4 bases, with 16 bases between. CDR1 is GTSNPN and CDR2 is SVGIG in the germline V gene (reference sequence). The CDR3 extends over 17 amino acids. The CDR3: CAWSVSRQASGANVLTF. The DNA for the CDR3 is TGTGCCTGGAGTGTAAGTCGTCAGGCTTCGGGGGCCAACGTCCTGACTTTC.

The CDR3: CASSPRDRACEQYF. In nucleotides, the CDR3 is TGTGCCAGCAGTCCCCGGGACAGAGCCTGCGAGCAGTACTTC. The rearrangement links TRBV7-9 to TRBJ2-7; 7 bases map to TRBD1. CDR1 is SEHNR, CDR2 FQNEAQ, per germline (reference sequence). Losses at the gene ends were 6 bases for V and 6 bases for J; bases not matched to a gene: 11. The CDR3 sequence is 14 residues long.